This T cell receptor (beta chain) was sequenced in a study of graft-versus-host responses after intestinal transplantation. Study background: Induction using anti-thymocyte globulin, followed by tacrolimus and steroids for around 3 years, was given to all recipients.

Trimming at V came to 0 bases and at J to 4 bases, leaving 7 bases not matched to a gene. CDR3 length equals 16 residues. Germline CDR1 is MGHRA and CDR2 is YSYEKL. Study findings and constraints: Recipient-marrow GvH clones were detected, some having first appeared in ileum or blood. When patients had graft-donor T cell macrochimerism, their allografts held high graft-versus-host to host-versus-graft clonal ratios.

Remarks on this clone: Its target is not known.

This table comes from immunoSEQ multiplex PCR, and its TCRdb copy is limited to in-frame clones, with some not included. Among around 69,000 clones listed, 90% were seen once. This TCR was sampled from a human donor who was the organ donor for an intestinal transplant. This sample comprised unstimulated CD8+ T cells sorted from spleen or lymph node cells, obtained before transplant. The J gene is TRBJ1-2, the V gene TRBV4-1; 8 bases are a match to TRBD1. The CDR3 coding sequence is TGCGCCAGCAGCCAAGACAGGGGGCTCCAGGGCTATGGCTACACCTTC. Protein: CASSQDRGLQGYGYTF.